This T cell receptor (beta chain) is drawn from a study of cytomegalovirus exposure and HLA in healthy donors. General study points: Altogether, 160 or so TCR beta chains were recorded as cytomegalovirus-associated. For most subjects, TCR beta sequences were reported to predict HLA-A and HLA-B alleles with accuracy. Specific recognition of CMV antigens was confirmed in vitro for a few chains (all CMV-associated).

Both 60 Vbeta primers and 13 Jbeta primers went into the PCR. In the original workflow: Unique TCR beta chains numbered around 80 million in a later analysis, with roughly 10 million shared. The assay was immunoSEQ multiplex PCR, and TCRdb's table has in-frame clones only and misses some. The D gene and trimming were derived from the DNA, and the V and J assignments and clone size from that table. The table includes approximately 35,000 clones, 84% detected once. A word on this clone: Its target is not known.

Germline lookup yields CDR1 SEHNR and CDR2 FQNEAQ (reference sequence). The length of the CDR3 is 11 residues. V was clipped by 4 bases and J by 8 bases, with 6 bases between them. This TCR was sampled from a woman aged 18-29 years in good health and CMV-seronegative. The sequenced material came from PBMCs. The rearrangement uses TRBV7-9 and TRBJ2-1, with D unresolved. The CDR3 DNA follows: TGTGCCAGCAGCTGGCTAGATGAGCAGTTCTTC. Amino acids: CASSWLDEQFF.